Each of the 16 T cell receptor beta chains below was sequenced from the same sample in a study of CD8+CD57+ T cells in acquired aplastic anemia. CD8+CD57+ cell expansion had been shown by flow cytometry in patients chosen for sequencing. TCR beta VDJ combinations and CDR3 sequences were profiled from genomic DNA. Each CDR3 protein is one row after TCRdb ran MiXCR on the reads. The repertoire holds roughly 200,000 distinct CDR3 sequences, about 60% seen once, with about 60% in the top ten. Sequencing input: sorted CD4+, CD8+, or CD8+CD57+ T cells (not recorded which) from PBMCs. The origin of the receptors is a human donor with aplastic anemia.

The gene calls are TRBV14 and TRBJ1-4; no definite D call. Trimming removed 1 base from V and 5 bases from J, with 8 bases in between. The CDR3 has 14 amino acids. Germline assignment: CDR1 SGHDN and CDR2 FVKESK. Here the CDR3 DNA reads TGTGCCAGCAGCCAAGGCGGCCCGAATGAAAAACTGTTTTTT. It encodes CASSQGGPNEKLFF.

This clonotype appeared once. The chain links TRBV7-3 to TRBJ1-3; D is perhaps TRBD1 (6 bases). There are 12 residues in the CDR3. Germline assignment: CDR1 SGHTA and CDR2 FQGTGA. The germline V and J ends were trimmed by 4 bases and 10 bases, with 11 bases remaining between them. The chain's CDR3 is CASSWTASTIYF. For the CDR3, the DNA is TGTGCCAGCAGCTGGACAGCGAGTACCATATATTTT.

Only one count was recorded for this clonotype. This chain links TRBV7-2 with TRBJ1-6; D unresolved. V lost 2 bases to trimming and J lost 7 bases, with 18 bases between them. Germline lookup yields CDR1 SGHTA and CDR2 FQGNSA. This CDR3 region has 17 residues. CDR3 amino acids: CASSLLARVRINSPLHF. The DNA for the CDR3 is TGTGCCAGCAGCTTACTAGCAAGGGTCAGGATCAATTCACCCCTCCACTTT. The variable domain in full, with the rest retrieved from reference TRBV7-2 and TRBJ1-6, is GAGVSQSPSNKVTEKGKDVELRCDPISGHTALYWYRQSLGQGLEFLIYFQGNSAPDKSGLPSDRFSAERTGGSVSTLTIQRTQQEDSAVYLCASSLLARVRINSPLHFGNGTRLTVT.

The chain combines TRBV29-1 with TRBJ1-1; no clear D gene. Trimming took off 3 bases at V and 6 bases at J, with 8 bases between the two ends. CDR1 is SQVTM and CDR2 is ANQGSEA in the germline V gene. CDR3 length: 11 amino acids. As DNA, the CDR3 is TGCAGCGTTGATAAGAGACCTGAAGCTTTCTTT. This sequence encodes CSVDKRPEAFF.

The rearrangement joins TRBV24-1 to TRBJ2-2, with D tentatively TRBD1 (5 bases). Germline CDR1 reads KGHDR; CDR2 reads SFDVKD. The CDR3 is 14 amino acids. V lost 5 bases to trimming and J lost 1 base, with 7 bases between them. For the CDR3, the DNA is TGTGCCACCAGTGGCGGACAGAACACCGGGGAGCTGTTTTTT. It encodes CATSGGQNTGELFF.

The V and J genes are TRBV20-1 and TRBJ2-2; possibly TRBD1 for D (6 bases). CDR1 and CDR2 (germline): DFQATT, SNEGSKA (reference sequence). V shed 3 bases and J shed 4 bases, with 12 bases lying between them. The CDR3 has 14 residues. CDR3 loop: CSARKTGGTGELFF. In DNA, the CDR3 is TGCAGTGCTAGGAAGACAGGAGGCACCGGGGAGCTGTTTTTT.

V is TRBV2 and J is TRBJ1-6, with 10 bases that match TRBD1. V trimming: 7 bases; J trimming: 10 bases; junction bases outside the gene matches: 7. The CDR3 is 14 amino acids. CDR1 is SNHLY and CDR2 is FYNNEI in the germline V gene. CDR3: CASIRDRGTSPLHF. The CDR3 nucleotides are TGTGCCAGCATCCGGGACAGGGGTACATCACCCCTCCACTTT.

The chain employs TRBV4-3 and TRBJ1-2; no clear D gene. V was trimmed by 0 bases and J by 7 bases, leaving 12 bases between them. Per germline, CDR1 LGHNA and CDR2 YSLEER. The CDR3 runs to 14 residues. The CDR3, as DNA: TGCGCCAGCAGCCAAGATCGGGTTGAGGGTGGCTACACCTTC. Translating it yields CASSQDRVEGGYTF.

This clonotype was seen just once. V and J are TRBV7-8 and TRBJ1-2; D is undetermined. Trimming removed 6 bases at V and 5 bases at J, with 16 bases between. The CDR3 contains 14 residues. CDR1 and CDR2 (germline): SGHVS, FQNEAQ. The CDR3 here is CASRPGRGMYGYTF. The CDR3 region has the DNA TGTGCCAGCAGACCAGGACGGGGAATGTATGGCTACACCTTC.

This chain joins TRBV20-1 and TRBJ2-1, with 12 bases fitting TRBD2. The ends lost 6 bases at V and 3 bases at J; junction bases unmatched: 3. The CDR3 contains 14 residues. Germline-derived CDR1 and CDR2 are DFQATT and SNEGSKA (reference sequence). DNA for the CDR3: TGCAGTGCCGGACTAGCGGGGCACTACAATGAGCAGTTCTTC. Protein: CSAGLAGHYNEQFF.

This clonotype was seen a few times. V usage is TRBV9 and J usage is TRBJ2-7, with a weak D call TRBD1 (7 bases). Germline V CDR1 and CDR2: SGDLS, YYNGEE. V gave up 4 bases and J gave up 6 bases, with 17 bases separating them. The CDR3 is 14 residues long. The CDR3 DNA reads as TGTGCCAGCAGCTTTTCAGGGGGGCCGACCGAGCAGTACTTC. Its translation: CASSFSGGPTEQYF.

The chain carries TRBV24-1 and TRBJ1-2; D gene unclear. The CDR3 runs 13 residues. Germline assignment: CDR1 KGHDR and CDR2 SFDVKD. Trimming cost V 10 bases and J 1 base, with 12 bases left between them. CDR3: CATKGADNYGYTF. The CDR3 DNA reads TGTGCCACTAAGGGTGCTGATAACTATGGCTACACCTTC.

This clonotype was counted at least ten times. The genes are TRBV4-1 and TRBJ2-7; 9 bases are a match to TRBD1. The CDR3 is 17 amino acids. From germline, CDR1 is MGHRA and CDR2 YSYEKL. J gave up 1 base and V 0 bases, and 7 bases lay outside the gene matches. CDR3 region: CASSQEGQGSVSYEQYF. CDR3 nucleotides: TGCGCCAGCAGCCAAGAAGGACAGGGGAGTGTTTCCTACGAGCAGTACTTC.

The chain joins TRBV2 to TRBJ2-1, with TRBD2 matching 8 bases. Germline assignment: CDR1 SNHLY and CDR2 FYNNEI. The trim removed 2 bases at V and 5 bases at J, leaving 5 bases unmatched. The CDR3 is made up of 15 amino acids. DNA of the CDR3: TGTGCCAGCAGTGAACGTACTAGCGGTAACAATGAGCAGTTCTTC. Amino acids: CASSERTSGNNEQFF.

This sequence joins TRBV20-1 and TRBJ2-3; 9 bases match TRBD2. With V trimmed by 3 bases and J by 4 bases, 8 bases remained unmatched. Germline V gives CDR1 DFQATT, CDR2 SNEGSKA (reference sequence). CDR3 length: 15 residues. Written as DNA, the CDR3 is TGCAGTGCTAGGTATAGCGGGGGATCCGCAGATACGCAGTATTTT. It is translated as CSARYSGGSADTQYF.

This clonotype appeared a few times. This CDR3 is CSADRADTQYF. In DNA form, the CDR3 reads TGCAGTGCTGACCGGGCAGATACGCAGTATTTT. The rearrangement joins TRBV20-1 to TRBJ2-3, with D unclear. The CDR3 has 11 amino acids. Per germline, CDR1 DFQATT and CDR2 SNEGSKA (reference sequence). V dropped 5 bases and J dropped 4 bases, with 7 bases sitting between them.